These T cell receptor beta chains were read from a single sample in a study of beta chain features in type 1 diabetes. Sequencing was performed with immunoSEQ multiplex PCR; in TCRdb, only in-frame clones are kept and a portion is missing. The sample records about 360,000 clones, about 12% being singletons. Sequencing input: naive CD4+ T cells from blood. All receptors derive from a man aged 18 to 35 in good health. Both conserved end residues are part of each CDR3. A D gene is named only where the DNA matches it firmly. Only part of the rows carry a size: once, few, many, or a class if the clone is expanded.

abundance,d_gene,j_gene,v_gene,CDR3aa,CDR3nt
few,.,TRBJ1-5,TRBV30,CAWTLPGHSNQPQHF,TGTGCCTGGACCCTCCCGGGACATAGCAATCAGCCCCAGCATTTT
few,TRBD1,TRBJ2-7,TRBV30,CAWRRDRGYEQYF,TGTGCCTGGCGCCGGGACAGGGGCTACGAGCAGTACTTC
few,TRBD2,TRBJ2-3,TRBV11-1,CASSSRLAGGLVDTQYF,TGTGCCAGCAGCTCCAGACTAGCGGGAGGCTTGGTAGATACGCAGTATTTT
few,TRBD1,TRBJ2-1,TRBV28,CASSSPGQINEQFF,TGTGCCAGCAGTTCCCCGGGACAGATCAATGAGCAGTTCTTC
few,.,TRBJ1-2,TRBV27,CASSLSPDRNYGYTF,TGTGCCAGCAGTTTGTCCCCGGACAGAAACTATGGCTACACCTTC
.,.,TRBJ1-2,TRBV5-6,CASSSGQGIYGYTF,TGTGCCAGCAGCTCCGGTCAGGGGATCTATGGCTACACCTTC
.,.,TRBJ2-1,TRBV11-3,CASSLDGVTNEQFF,TGTGCCAGCAGCTTAGACGGGGTAACGAATGAGCAGTTCTTC
few,TRBD2,TRBJ2-7,TRBV30,CAWRLAGLTYEQYF,TGTGCCTGGAGGTTAGCGGGACTTACCTACGAGCAGTACTTC
few,.,TRBJ1-5,TRBV30,CAWSVRRGGLSNQPQHF,TGTGCCTGGAGTGTACGCAGAGGGGGTCTCAGCAATCAGCCCCAGCATTTT
.,.,TRBJ2-7,TRBV30,CAWSARQVPMWKQYF,TGTGCCTGGAGTGCGAGACAGGTTCCAATGTGGAAGCAGTACTTC
.,TRBD2,TRBJ2-1,TRBV5-6,CASRWGGSYNEQFF,TGTGCCAGCAGGTGGGGAGGGTCCTACAATGAGCAGTTCTTC
.,TRBD2,TRBJ2-5,TRBV4-2,CASTKSGGAGETQYF,TGTGCCAGCACGAAGAGCGGGGGGGCGGGAGAGACCCAGTACTTC
.,.,TRBJ1-2,TRBV2,CAGFPGQNRNYGYTF,TGTGCCGGATTCCCAGGACAGAACCGTAACTATGGCTACACCTTC
.,TRBD1,TRBJ2-7,TRBV30,CAWGGTGASEQYF,TGTGCCTGGGGTGGGACAGGGGCTTCTGAGCAGTACTTC
.,TRBD1,TRBJ2-4,TRBV11-3,CASSWDSKNIQYF,TGTGCCAGCAGCTGGGACAGCAAAAACATTCAGTACTTC
few,TRBD1,TRBJ1-2,TRBV7-3,CASSWSGGANYGYTF,TGTGCCAGCAGCTGGTCAGGGGGAGCTAACTATGGCTACACCTTC
.,.,TRBJ2-5,TRBV7-2,CASSSNRETQYF,TGTGCCAGCAGCTCGAACAGAGAGACCCAGTACTTC
.,TRBD1,TRBJ1-4,TRBV29-1,CSARDRVDEKLFF,TGCAGCGCACGGGACAGGGTTGATGAAAAACTGTTTTTT
.,.,TRBJ2-7,TRBV5-6,CASSFGVAGAYEQYF,TGTGCCAGCAGCTTCGGGGTAGCAGGTGCCTACGAGCAGTACTTC
.,.,TRBJ2-7,TRBV11-2,CASSFPGAYEQYF,TGTGCCAGCAGCTTTCCAGGGGCCTACGAGCAGTACTTC
few,TRBD2,TRBJ2-1,TRBV28,CASSFSLAGVVNEQFF,TGTGCCAGCAGTTTCTCACTAGCGGGAGTAGTAAATGAGCAGTTCTTC
.,TRBD2,TRBJ2-3,TRBV27,CASTSSGATDTQYF,TGTGCCAGCACCTCCAGCGGGGCTACAGATACGCAGTATTTT
few,.,TRBJ2-6,TRBV5-1,CASSLGHSSGANVLTF,TGCGCCAGCAGCTTGGGTCACAGCTCTGGGGCCAACGTCCTGACTTTC
.,.,TRBJ2-3,TRBV29-1,CSVDLAGAPYSTDTQYF,TGCAGCGTTGATCTGGCGGGGGCTCCTTATAGCACAGATACGCAGTATTTT
few,.,TRBJ1-1,TRBV5-1,CASNGQGNTEAFF,TGCGCCAGCAATGGGCAGGGAAACACTGAAGCTTTCTTT
.,.,TRBJ2-4,TRBV7-2,CASSSPGSAKNIQYF,TGTGCCAGCAGCTCACCGGGGTCTGCCAAAAACATTCAGTACTTC
few,.,TRBJ1-1,TRBV5-4,CASSPGGGVGATEAFF,TGTGCCAGCAGCCCCGGGGGAGGGGTGGGTGCCACTGAAGCTTTCTTT
.,TRBD1,TRBJ1-2,TRBV27,CASSWYRGNYGYTF,TGTGCCAGCAGTTGGTACAGGGGCAACTATGGCTACACCTTC
.,TRBD1,TRBJ2-3,TRBV27,CASREDRLSTDTQYF,TGTGCCAGCAGGGAGGACAGGTTATCCACAGATACGCAGTATTTT
.,TRBD1,TRBJ1-1,TRBV30,CAWSRSGTGNTEAFF,TGTGCCTGGAGTCGATCCGGGACAGGGAACACTGAAGCTTTCTTT
.,TRBD1,TRBJ2-7,TRBV5-4,CASNATGTGGASWEQYF,TGTGCCAGCAACGCTACCGGGACAGGGGGCGCGAGTTGGGAGCAGTACTTC
few,TRBD2,TRBJ2-7,TRBV7-2,CASSLLGGGYEQYF,TGTGCCAGCAGCTTACTGGGGGGGGGCTACGAGCAGTACTTC
few,TRBD1,TRBJ2-7,TRBV29-1,CSVAGTEFYEQYF,TGCAGCGTTGCCGGGACAGAATTCTACGAGCAGTACTTC
.,TRBD2,TRBJ2-2,TRBV5-1,CASSQGTSGSGELFF,TGCGCCAGCAGCCAGGGGACTAGCGGGAGCGGGGAGCTGTTTTTT
.,.,TRBJ2-3,TRBV10-3,CAISELGTDTQYF,TGTGCCATCAGTGAGCTCGGGACAGATACGCAGTATTTT
.,.,TRBJ1-1,TRBV14,CASSQGLARAFF,TGTGCCAGCAGCCAAGGTTTAGCGCGGGCTTTCTTT
.,.,TRBJ2-2,TRBV25-1,CASSGRENTGELFF,TGTGCCAGCAGTGGTCGGGAGAACACCGGGGAGCTGTTTTTT
few,.,TRBJ1-2,TRBV19,CASSMGLSTGGYTF,TGTGCCAGTAGTATGGGCCTATCAACCGGTGGCTACACCTTC
.,.,TRBJ2-6,TRBV5-1,CASSLRTGSSGANVLTF,TGCGCCAGCAGCTTGAGAACAGGCAGCTCTGGGGCCAACGTCCTGACTTTC
few,TRBD1,TRBJ2-3,TRBV2,CASARGGQGSDTQYF,TGTGCCAGCGCCCGGGGGGGACAGGGGTCAGATACGCAGTATTTT
.,.,TRBJ1-1,TRBV9,CASSVTVNTEAFF,TGTGCCAGCAGCGTAACAGTGAACACTGAAGCTTTCTTT
few,.,TRBJ1-5,TRBV19,CASTTEYRVTQPQHF,TGTGCCAGCACGACTGAGTACAGGGTTACTCAGCCCCAGCATTTT
.,TRBD1,TRBJ2-7,TRBV6-6,CASRGTVSYEQYF,TGTGCCAGCAGGGGGACAGTTTCCTACGAGCAGTACTTC
.,.,TRBJ1-5,TRBV5-6,CASSWGRSNQPQHF,TGTGCCAGCAGCTGGGGCAGGAGCAATCAGCCCCAGCATTTT
few,.,TRBJ2-3,TRBV27,CASSTRLRSTDTQYF,TGTGCCAGCAGTACGCGACTGAGATCCACAGATACGCAGTATTTT
few,TRBD1,TRBJ1-2,TRBV5-4,CASSAGQAILYGYTF,TGTGCCAGCAGCGCGGGACAGGCGATACTCTATGGCTACACCTTC
few,.,TRBJ1-2,TRBV11-2,CASSSRDIEGYGYTF,TGTGCCAGCAGCTCCCGGGACATCGAAGGCTATGGCTACACCTTC
few,TRBD1,TRBJ1-5,TRBV9,CASSDRDRGLQPQHF,TGTGCCAGCAGCGACCGGGACAGGGGGCTTCAGCCCCAGCATTTT
few,TRBD2,TRBJ2-4,TRBV7-3,CASSQGGGALEPLGGDIQYF,TGTGCCAGCAGCCAAGGCGGGGGGGCCTTGGAGCCCCTTGGGGGAGACATTCAGTACTTC
.,.,TRBJ1-1,TRBV18,CASSPQDRTNTEAFF,TGTGCCAGCTCACCCCAGGACAGAACGAACACTGAAGCTTTCTTT
few,.,TRBJ1-1,TRBV7-9,CASSLNTANTEAFF,TGTGCCAGCAGCTTAAATACAGCCAACACTGAAGCTTTCTTT
.,TRBD1,TRBJ2-1,TRBV28,CASIAGTVHNEQFF,TGTGCCAGCATCGCCGGGACAGTTCATAATGAGCAGTTCTTC
.,TRBD1,TRBJ1-2,TRBV7-9,CASSLTLGTGGYGYTF,TGTGCCAGCAGCCTGACCCTCGGGACAGGGGGATATGGCTACACCTTC